The 31 T cell receptor beta chains below were found in one sample sequenced in a study of CD8 T cells in ankylosing spondylitis. Study results and limitations: A TCR beta motif of under ten highly homologous variants appeared characteristic of ankylosing spondylitis blood.

Their recognized antigens are unknown. MiXCR was run by TCRdb on the 5' RACE reads, yielding one entry per CDR3 protein. Among over 400,000 distinct CDR3 sequences listed, more than 25% were seen once. Sequencing used blood, either unsorted or a sorted T cell fraction (not recorded which). The origin of the receptors is a male donor with ankylosing spondylitis.

Many counts were recorded for this clonotype. The chain has TRBV7-9 and TRBJ2-1; 7 bases fit TRBD2. V lost 3 bases, J lost 2 bases, and 4 bases stayed unmatched. Germline lookup yields CDR1 SEHNR and CDR2 FQNEAQ (reference sequence). CDR3 length: 15 amino acids. CDR3 residues: CASSLRSGTYNEQFF. CDR3 bases: TGTGCCAGCAGCTTGAGGAGCGGGACCTACAATGAGCAGTTCTTC.

This clonotype was picked up a small number of times. The V gene is TRBV12-3 or TRBV12-4, the J gene TRBJ2-1; perhaps D is TRBD1 or TRBD2 (5 bases each). Trimming pared 3 bases from V and 0 bases from J, leaving 9 bases between. CDR3 length equals 15 residues. The CDR3 loop reads CASSLGESSYNEQFF. DNA of the CDR3: TGTGCCAGCAGTTTGGGGGAGAGCTCCTACAATGAGCAGTTCTTC.

The chain is built from TRBV19 and TRBJ2-1; D possibly corresponds to TRBD1 (7 bases). The germline V and J ends were trimmed by 1 base and 2 bases, with 21 bases remaining between them. CDR1 is LNHDA and CDR2 is SQIVND in the germline V gene (reference sequence). The length of the CDR3 is 19 residues. CDR3 DNA sequence: TGTGCCAGTAGTATAGTCGAGACAGGGACTTGGGTCACCTACAATGAGCAGTTCTTC. Its protein is CASSIVETGTWVTYNEQFF.

The chain employs TRBV20-1 and TRBJ1-6; D gene ambiguous. V was trimmed by 1 base and J by 3 bases, leaving 13 bases between them. This CDR3 is 16 amino acids long. Germline CDR1 and CDR2: DFQATT and SNEGSKA (reference sequence). The CDR3 is CSARGDRMNYNSPLHF. CDR3 nucleotide sequence: TGCAGTGCTAGAGGGGATCGGATGAACTATAATTCACCCCTCCACTTT.

The table lists this clonotype with a few counts. The genes are TRBV14 and TRBJ1-2; 8 bases fit TRBD1. J lost 5 bases, V lost 2 bases, and 1 base had no gene match. The CDR3 extends over 13 amino acids. Germline CDR1 reads SGHDN; CDR2 reads FVKESK. CDR3 bases: TGTGCCAGCAGCCAAAACAGGGGGTATGGCTACACCTTC. Residues: CASSQNRGYGYTF. The full variable domain, rest sourced from reference TRBV14 and TRBJ1-2, is EAGVTQFPSHSVIEKGQTVTLRCDPISGHDNLYWYRRVMGKEIKFLLHFVKESKQDESGMPNNRFLAERTGGTYSTLKVQPAELEDSGVYFCASSQNRGYGYTFGSGTRLTVV.

J is TRBJ2-2 and V is TRBV19; 10 bases match TRBD2. Germline loops: CDR1 LNHDA, CDR2 SQIVND (reference sequence). The CDR3 contains 14 residues. J gave up 3 bases and V 6 bases, and 1 base lay outside the gene matches. The CDR3 coding sequence is TGTGCCAGTAGAAGCGGGAGGGACACCGGGGAGCTGTTTTTT. Amino acid sequence: CASRSGRDTGELFF.

The V call is TRBV27, the J call TRBJ2-2; D remains ambiguous. The V and J ends lost 5 bases and 1 base respectively, with 8 bases between them. This CDR3 is 14 amino acids long. Germline V CDR1 and CDR2: MNHEY, SMNVEV (reference sequence). CDR3 loop: CASSVTWNTGELFF. The CDR3 region has the DNA TGTGCCAGCAGTGTAACTTGGAACACCGGGGAGCTGTTTTTT.

V and J are TRBV5-1 and TRBJ2-4; D ambiguous. This CDR3 is 14 amino acids long. The germline V and J ends were trimmed by 0 bases and 5 bases, with 9 bases remaining between them. The germline V gene encodes CDR1 SGHRS and CDR2 YFSETQ. The CDR3 region is CASSLASAQNIQYF. The DNA of the CDR3 is TGCGCCAGCAGCTTGGCTTCGGCTCAAAACATTCAGTACTTC.

This clonotype was seen once. The CDR3 DNA follows: TGTGCCAGCAGCTTGGGCGGAAACAGGGGTTGGGAGACCCAGTACTTC. It is translated as CASSLGGNRGWETQYF. This sequence joins TRBV5-4 and TRBJ2-5; 7 nucleotides align to TRBD1. With V trimmed by 0 bases and J by 5 bases, 10 bases remained unmatched. Germline loops: CDR1 SGHNT, CDR2 YYREEE (reference sequence). The CDR3 runs to 16 residues.

This clonotype was recorded a few times. The V call is TRBV4-1, the J call TRBJ2-2; D not resolved. The V end was cut by 0 bases, the J end by 1 base, with 6 bases between. Looked up from germline, CDR1 is MGHRA and CDR2 is YSYEKL. The CDR3 is 15 residues long. CDR3 loop: CASSQDPGNTGELFF. CDR3 sequence (DNA): TGCGCCAGCAGCCAAGATCCGGGGAACACCGGGGAGCTGTTTTTT.

In this sample, this clonotype turned up many times. The V gene is TRBV7-7, the J gene TRBJ2-3, with D hard to call. Germline V CDR1 and CDR2: SSHAT, FNYEAQ (reference sequence). Deletions cut 1 base from V and 5 bases from J, with 7 bases between. The CDR3 spans 13 residues. This CDR3 is CASSLEVEDTQYF. DNA for the CDR3: TGTGCCAGCAGCTTAGAGGTAGAAGATACGCAGTATTTT.

The sample holds a few counts of this clonotype. The genes are TRBV24-1 and TRBJ2-1, with a weak D call TRBD2 (5 bases). CDR3 length: 15 residues. The germline V gene encodes CDR1 KGHDR and CDR2 SFDVKD. The V and J ends lost 4 bases and 4 bases respectively, with 13 bases between them. Here the CDR3 reads CATSDVGVSYNEQFF. The CDR3, as DNA: TGTGCCACCAGTGACGTGGGAGTGAGTTACAATGAGCAGTTCTTC.

The rearrangement links TRBV5-1 to TRBJ1-1; perhaps TRBD1 as D (6 bases). Germline V gene lookup returns CDR1 SGHRS and CDR2 YFSETQ. The V and J ends lost 0 bases and 4 bases respectively, with 16 bases between them. The CDR3 spans 16 residues. DNA of the CDR3: TGCGCCAGCAGCTTGGCGGGCAGGGGAGCTGGCACTGAAGCTTTCTTT. This codes for CASSLAGRGAGTEAFF.

Remarks on this clonotype: One end of the junction varies from germline; a read error may be responsible. The J gene is TRBJ1-5, the V gene TRBV4-2; D may be TRBD1 (5 bases). Germline values: CDR1 LGHNA, CDR2 YNFKEQ. CDR3 length equals 14 residues. In nucleotides, the CDR3 is TGTGCCAGCAGCCAAGATAACGGCTCGGGGCCCAGCATTTTT. It encodes CASSQDNGSGPSIF.

This clonotype was counted at least ten times. This chain connects TRBV5-1 to TRBJ2-2; D unresolved. The germline V gene encodes CDR1 SGHRS and CDR2 YFSETQ. The CDR3 consists of 13 residues. Trimming left V 0 bases short and J 2 bases short, with 2 bases between. The CDR3 spells CASSLANTGELFF. The CDR3 DNA follows: TGCGCCAGCAGCTTGGCAAACACCGGGGAGCTGTTTTTT.

A few counts support this clonotype. The chain combines TRBV29-1 with TRBJ1-3; D is possibly TRBD1 (5 bases). Germline CDR1 SQVTM, CDR2 ANQGSEA. V lost 2 bases and J 4 bases, leaving 12 bases between the germline ends. This CDR3 has 14 residues. The CDR3 DNA sequence: TGCAGCGTTGAACAGGGTCGGGGAGGAAACACCATATATTTT. Protein product: CSVEQGRGGNTIYF.

The J gene is TRBJ2-1, the V gene TRBV11-2; D gene unclear. Germline values: CDR1 SGHAT, CDR2 FQNNGV. The CDR3 is made up of 12 amino acids. V shed 4 bases and J shed 2 bases, with 3 bases lying between them. The CDR3 DNA reads TGTGCCAGCAGCTGGCCCTACAATGAGCAGTTCTTC. The encoded protein is CASSWPYNEQFF.

This clonotype was counted many times. The chain uses TRBV5-6 and TRBJ2-5, with D tentatively TRBD1 (5 bases). Germline V gene data show CDR1 as SGHDT and CDR2 as YYEEEE. This CDR3 has 13 amino acids. V was clipped by 1 base and J by 5 bases, with 9 bases between them. This chain's CDR3 is CASSLLGVETQYF. The CDR3 DNA sequence: TGTGCCAGCAGCTTGTTAGGGGTCGAGACCCAGTACTTC.

The genes are TRBV5-1 and TRBJ2-1; 7 positions agree with TRBD2. After removal of 4 bases from V and 8 bases from J, the junction contained 6 bases not matched to a gene. The CDR3 is 13 amino acids. Per germline, CDR1 SGHRS and CDR2 YFSETQ. CDR3: CASSILGRDEQFF. For the CDR3, the DNA is TGCGCCAGCAGCATCTTAGGGAGGGATGAGCAGTTCTTC. The entire variable domain, with the rest obtained from reference TRBV5-1 and TRBJ2-1, is as follows: KAGVTQTPRYLIKTRGQQVTLSCSPISGHRSVSWYQQTPGQGLQFLFEYFSETQRNKGNFPGRFSGRQFSNSRSEMNVSTLELGDSALYLCASSILGRDEQFFGPGTRLTVL.

V is TRBV19 and J is TRBJ1-1; D gene uncertain. CDR1 and CDR2 (germline): LNHDA, SQIVND (reference sequence). The length of the CDR3 is 14 residues. Trimming shortened V by 5 bases and J by 4 bases, and 14 bases separated the two germline ends. The CDR3 spells CASSSSGPSTEAFF. The CDR3 coding sequence is TGTGCCAGTAGTTCCAGCGGGCCTAGCACTGAAGCTTTCTTT. The entire variable domain, with the rest obtained from reference TRBV19 and TRBJ1-1, is as follows: DGGITQSPKYLFRKEGQNVTLSCEQNLNHDAMYWYRQDPGQGLRLIYYSQIVNDFQKGDIAEGYSVSREKKESFPLTVTSAQKNPTAFYLCASSSSGPSTEAFFGQGTRLTVV.

J is TRBJ1-1 and V is TRBV18, with D perhaps matching TRBD1 (5 bases). There are 15 residues in the CDR3. Trimming left V 2 bases short and J 3 bases short, with 13 bases between. The germline CDR1 and CDR2 sequences are KGHSH and LQKENI. CDR3 protein: CASSPYGGEDTEAFF. The DNA for the CDR3 is TGTGCCAGCTCACCATATGGGGGGGAGGACACTGAAGCTTTCTTT. Full variable domain (missing parts from reference TRBV18 and TRBJ1-1): NAGVMQNPRHLVRRRGQEARLRCSPMKGHSHVYWYRQLPEEGLKFMVYLQKENIIDESGMPKERFSAEFPKEGPSILRIQQVVRGDSAAYFCASSPYGGEDTEAFFGQGTRLTVV.

This clonotype was observed at least ten times. J is TRBJ2-3 and V is TRBV12-3 or TRBV12-4; D may be TRBD2 (5 bases). The CDR3 loop spans 14 amino acids. Trimming removed 3 bases at V and 1 base at J, with 8 bases between. The CDR3 bases are TGTGCCAGCAGTTTTGTGGGAGGCACAGATACGCAGTATTTT. It yields the protein CASSFVGGTDTQYF.

The chain has TRBV6-1 and TRBJ1-5; D is ambiguous. There are 13 residues in the CDR3. Trimming stripped 7 bases from V and 0 bases from J, with 7 bases between. Germline V gene lookup returns CDR1 MNHNS and CDR2 SASEGT. CDR3 in DNA: TGTGCCAGCATGATCAATAGCAATCAGCCCCAGCATTTT. Protein sequence: CASMINSNQPQHF.

The rearrangement joins TRBV4-1 to TRBJ2-2, with 11 bases matching TRBD2. From germline, CDR1 is MGHRA and CDR2 YSYEKL. This CDR3 contains 17 residues. The junction had 5 bases not matched to a gene; V was cut back by 1 base and J by 4 bases. CDR3 in DNA: TGCGCCAGCAGCCAAGGTAGCGGGAGGGCCGGCACCGGGGAGCTGTTTTTT. Protein sequence: CASSQGSGRAGTGELFF.

The table lists this clonotype with a few counts. The rearrangement links TRBV6-2 or TRBV6-3 to TRBJ2-2; tentative D call: TRBD1 (5 bases). Trimming took off 2 bases at V and 3 bases at J, with 10 bases between the two ends. CDR3 size: 15 residues. Looked up from germline, CDR1 is MNHEY and CDR2 is SVGEGT. The CDR3 here is CASSYGDRYTGELFF. The CDR3 DNA is TGTGCCAGCAGTTACGGAGACAGATACACCGGGGAGCTGTTTTTT.

This rearrangement joins TRBV6-5 to TRBJ1-6; D is ambiguous. Per the germline V gene, CDR1 is MNHEY and CDR2 is SVGAGI. Trimming shortened V by 3 bases and J by 8 bases, and 11 bases separated the two germline ends. The CDR3 is 14 residues long. CDR3 in amino acids: CASSYSHGDSPLHF. As DNA, the CDR3 is TGTGCCAGCAGTTATAGTCATGGGGATTCACCCCTCCACTTT.

The chain recombines TRBV5-1 with TRBJ2-1; D is unclear. Germline assignment: CDR1 SGHRS and CDR2 YFSETQ. There are 14 residues in the CDR3. Trimming pared 1 base from V and 10 bases from J, leaving 15 bases between. The CDR3: CASSLLALPEEQFF. Here the CDR3 DNA reads TGCGCCAGCAGCTTGTTGGCACTCCCAGAGGAGCAGTTCTTC.

The chain employs TRBV24-1 and TRBJ2-1; a weak D match, TRBD2 (5 bases). Germline V gene data show CDR1 as KGHDR and CDR2 as SFDVKD. The CDR3 contains 15 residues. V was cut by 0 bases and J by 7 bases, with 12 bases left in between. CDR3 sequence: CATSDLFIGGNEQFF. In DNA form, the CDR3 reads TGTGCCACCAGTGATTTGTTTATAGGAGGAAATGAGCAGTTCTTC.

The chain employs TRBV29-1 and TRBJ1-1; 7 bases are shared with TRBD1. V lost 8 bases and J lost 4; bases outside the gene matches: 4. The CDR3 length is 11 residues. Germline V lookup: CDR1 SQVTM, CDR2 ANQGSEA. The CDR3 protein is CSWGDSTEAFF. CDR3 DNA: TGCAGCTGGGGGGACAGCACTGAAGCTTTCTTT. The full variable domain, with the rest looked up from reference TRBV29-1 and TRBJ1-1, is SAVISQKPSRDICQRGTSLTIQCQVDSQVTMMFWYRQQPGQSLTLIATANQGSEATYESGFVIDKFPISRPNLTFSTLTVSNMSPEDSSIYLCSWGDSTEAFFGQGTRLTVV.

The gene calls are TRBV11-2 and TRBJ1-1, with 8 bases matching TRBD1. The CDR3 extends over 17 amino acids. The junction had 11 bases not matched to a gene; V was cut back by 5 bases and J by 0 bases. From germline, CDR1 is SGHAT and CDR2 FQNNGV. CDR3 region: CASSVRQGSTVNTEAFF. Written as DNA, the CDR3 is TGTGCCAGCAGCGTAAGACAGGGGAGTACCGTGAACACTGAAGCTTTCTTT. Supplemented by reference TRBV11-2 and TRBJ1-1, the full variable domain reads EAGVAQSPRYKIIEKRQSVAFWCNPISGHATLYWYQQILGQGPKLLIQFQNNGVVDDSQLPKDRFSAERLKGVDSTLKIQPAKLEDSAVYLCASSVRQGSTVNTEAFFGQGTRLTVV.

This clonotype was recorded a few times. The chain links TRBV10-2 to TRBJ2-1; TRBD1 matches 8 bases. The length of the CDR3 is 12 residues. The V gene end was trimmed by 0 bases and the J gene end by 15 bases; junction bases not matched to a gene: 4. CDR1 WSHSY and CDR2 SAAADI come from the germline V gene. The CDR3: CASSESGQGGFF. CDR3 bases: TGCGCCAGCAGTGAGTCCGGACAGGGTGGGTTCTTC.